Shown below are 20 T cell receptor beta chains from a single sample sequenced in a study of blood T cell repertoires in COVID-19. Profiling relied on immunoSEQ multiplex PCR, and the TCRdb table lists in-frame clones only, not all of them. Counted here are approximately 250,000 clones, roughly 84% occurring once; the ten biggest clones make up approximately 1.5%. Sequenced: peripheral blood. The receptor set was obtained from a woman in her 40s who had recovered from COVID-19.

The V gene is TRBV2, the J gene TRBJ1-1, with 9 bases aligning to TRBD1. This CDR3 has 14 residues. Trimming cost V 6 bases and J 4 bases; bases outside gene matches: 6. CDR1 SNHLY and CDR2 FYNNEI come from the germline V gene. DNA of the CDR3: TGTGCCAGCAGACTTACAGGGGGCAGCACTGAAGCTTTCTTT. It yields the protein CASRLTGGSTEAFF.

This chain links TRBV9 with TRBJ2-3, with D maybe TRBD2 (5 bases). This CDR3 has 16 residues. Germline CDR1 is SGDLS and CDR2 is YYNGEE. V lost 3 bases to trimming and J lost 1 base, with 15 bases between them. CDR3 region: CASSAVGTAGTDTQYF. The DNA for the CDR3 is TGTGCCAGCAGCGCCGTAGGAACAGCGGGCACAGATACGCAGTATTTT.

The V call is TRBV6-2 or TRBV6-3, the J call TRBJ1-5, with 7 bases aligning to TRBD1. Germline CDR1 is MNHEY and CDR2 is SVGEGT. CDR3 length: 17 amino acids. Trimming took 4 bases from V and 5 from J; bases not matched to a gene: 14. The CDR3 coding sequence is TGTGCCAGCAGTTCTTACCCGACAGGGTATTACGATCAGCCCCAGCATTTT. Translation: CASSSYPTGYYDQPQHF.

The genes are TRBV7-6 and TRBJ2-1, with D perhaps matching TRBD2 (7 bases). Between the trimmed V and J ends, which lost 2 bases and 7 bases, there was a span of 15 bases. CDR3 size: 15 residues. Germline V gene data show CDR1 as SGHVS and CDR2 as FNYEAQ. CDR3 sequence (DNA): TGTGCCAGCAGCTTAATGGGGGGGCGTGATAATGAGCAGTTCTTC. It is translated as CASSLMGGRDNEQFF. Full variable domain (rest looked up from reference TRBV7-6 and TRBJ2-1): GAGVSQSPRYKVTKRGQDVALRCDPISGHVSLYWYRQALGQGPEFLTYFNYEAQQDKSGLPNDRFSAERPEGSISTLTIQRTEQRDSAMYRCASSLMGGRDNEQFFGPGTRLTVL.

CDR3: CASSEDRHYGYTF. The CDR3 DNA sequence: TGTGCCAGCAGTGAAGACAGGCACTATGGCTACACCTTC. The chain couples TRBV6-1 to TRBJ1-2; D may be TRBD1 (5 bases). Germline V gene lookup returns CDR1 MNHNS and CDR2 SASEGT. CDR3 length: 13 residues. V was clipped by 1 base and J by 3 bases, with 6 bases between them.

The rearrangement joins TRBV4-1 to TRBJ1-1; TRBD1 matches 8 bases. CDR3 length equals 17 residues. J gave up 4 bases and V 1 base, and 11 bases lay outside the gene matches. Germline V CDR1 and CDR2: MGHRA, YSYEKL. The chain's CDR3 is CASSQGNRGDRGTEAFF. The CDR3 DNA is TGCGCCAGCAGCCAAGGCAACAGGGGGGATCGGGGCACTGAAGCTTTCTTT.

The rearrangement links TRBV20-1 to TRBJ1-2, with D uncertain. Germline V lookup: CDR1 DFQATT, CDR2 SNEGSKA (reference sequence). Trimming took off 8 bases at V and 6 bases at J, with 13 bases between the two ends. This CDR3 region has 11 residues. The CDR3 loop reads CSPRTENGYTF. As DNA, the CDR3 is TGCAGTCCCCGAACAGAAAATGGCTACACCTTC.

The chain carries TRBV5-6 and TRBJ2-7; weak D call: TRBD2 (6 bases). In germline, CDR1 is SGHDT, CDR2 YYEEEE. This CDR3 is 14 amino acids long. With 1 base removed from V and 4 bases from J, the gap between germline ends came to 12 bases. CDR3 protein: CASSLYAGSYEQYF. The DNA for the CDR3 is TGTGCCAGCAGCTTGTACGCGGGGTCGTACGAGCAGTACTTC. Filled out from reference TRBV5-6 and TRBJ2-7, the complete variable domain reads DAGVTQSPTHLIKTRGQQVTLRCSPKSGHDTVSWYQQALGQGPQFIFQYYEEEERQRGNFPDRFSGHQFPNYSSELNVNALLLGDSALYLCASSLYAGSYEQYFGPGTRLTVT.

This rearrangement joins TRBV5-1 to TRBJ2-5; no reliable D call. Germline-derived CDR1 and CDR2 are SGHRS and YFSETQ. The germline V and J ends were trimmed by 4 bases and 1 base, with 14 bases remaining between them. The CDR3 has 15 amino acids. The CDR3 DNA reads TGCGCCAGCAGCATCACCGACACGCCCCAAGAGACCCAGTACTTC. It is translated as CASSITDTPQETQYF.

The CDR3 coding sequence is TGTGCCAGCAGGACAGGCGGAAACACCATATATTTT. It codes for CASRTGGNTIYF. This chain uses TRBV28 with TRBJ1-3, with a possible D match to TRBD1 (6 bases). V was clipped by 6 bases and J by 4 bases, with 7 bases between them. Per the germline V gene, CDR1 is MDHEN and CDR2 is SYDVKM. The CDR3 sequence is 12 residues long.

The gene calls are TRBV6-1 and TRBJ1-2; 10 nucleotides line up with TRBD1. Germline CDR1 reads MNHNS; CDR2 reads SASEGT. This CDR3 has 15 amino acids. V was pared by 3 bases and J by 4 bases, with 5 bases of the junction left unmatched. CDR3 amino acids: CASSDPGQGLYGYTF. The CDR3 DNA follows: TGTGCCAGCAGTGATCCGGGACAGGGGCTCTATGGCTACACCTTC.

CDR3 sequence: CASSVGDTQPQHF. The CDR3 nucleotides are TGTGCCAGCAGCGTAGGAGATACCCAGCCCCAGCATTTT. The V and J genes are TRBV9 and TRBJ1-5; D gene unclear. The CDR3 covers 13 residues. V was cut by 0 bases and J by 7 bases, with 8 bases left in between. In germline, CDR1 is SGDLS, CDR2 YYNGEE.

The gene calls are TRBV11-3 and TRBJ2-1, with 9 bases that match TRBD2. The CDR3 runs 17 residues. In germline, CDR1 is SGHNT, CDR2 YENEEA. The V segment lost 0 bases and the J segment 3 bases; nucleotides outside the gene matches: 6. The CDR3 is CASSLESLAGLYNEQFF. CDR3 nucleotides: TGTGCCAGCAGCTTAGAGTCCCTAGCGGGGCTCTACAATGAGCAGTTCTTC.

V and J are TRBV5-1 and TRBJ1-1, with 11 bases identical to TRBD1. The length of the CDR3 is 14 residues. The J segment lost 10 bases and the V segment lost 0 bases, leaving 5 bases of the junction unmatched. Germline assignment: CDR1 SGHRS and CDR2 YFSETQ. DNA of the CDR3: TGCGCCAGCAGCTTGGAGGGACAGGGGGACACAGCTTTCTTT. Translating it yields CASSLEGQGDTAFF.

The chain uses TRBV11-2 and TRBJ2-7; TRBD2 might be the D (6 bases). The V gene's germline CDR1 is SGHAT and CDR2 FQNNGV. This CDR3 is built from 10 residues. V lost 8 bases and J lost 7, with 9 bases in between. CDR3 residues: CASEEGEQYF. The CDR3 bases are TGTGCCAGCGAGGAGGGGGAGCAGTACTTC.

The J gene is TRBJ2-7, the V gene TRBV5-1, with D perhaps matching TRBD2 (7 bases). Germline CDR1 is SGHRS and CDR2 is YFSETQ. The CDR3 is 13 residues long. With 4 bases removed from V and 12 bases from J, the gap between germline ends came to 20 bases. Here the CDR3 reads CASSTEKGGARYF. The CDR3 DNA follows: TGCGCCAGCAGCACGGAAAAGGGGGGGGCGCGGTACTTC.

V and J are TRBV6-2 or TRBV6-3 and TRBJ2-1; tentatively, D is TRBD1 (5 bases). The CDR3 loop spans 14 amino acids. Trimming pared 2 bases from V and 8 bases from J, leaving 13 bases between. The germline V gene has CDR1 MNHEY and CDR2 SVGEGT. The CDR3 is CASSYVQGPHEQFF. In DNA, the CDR3 is TGTGCCAGCAGTTACGTCCAGGGCCCCCATGAGCAGTTCTTC.

The rearrangement uses TRBV11-2 and TRBJ2-3; weak D call: TRBD1 (6 bases). Germline V gene data show CDR1 as SGHAT and CDR2 as FQNNGV. This CDR3 has 13 amino acids. V was cut by 5 bases and J by 3 bases, with 9 bases left in between. The CDR3 region has the DNA TGTGCCAGCAGCCCACAGGGAACAGATACGCAGTATTTT. Translation gives CASSPQGTDTQYF.

This clone was recorded once. In nucleotides, the CDR3 is TGTGCCAGCAGCTTGGGGGCCGGAACTAGCACAGATACGCAGTATTTT. Protein: CASSLGAGTSTDTQYF. V is TRBV5-5 and J is TRBJ2-3, with D hard to call. Germline values: CDR1 SGHKS, CDR2 YYEKEE (reference sequence). Trimming removed 0 bases from V and 0 bases from J, with 11 bases in between. The CDR3 is 16 residues long.

The V call is TRBV7-3, the J call TRBJ2-1, with 12 bases that match TRBD2. There are 15 residues in the CDR3. V dropped 2 bases and J dropped 4; count of bases not matched to a gene: 0. Per germline, CDR1 SGHTA and CDR2 FQGTGA. CDR3: CASSLGTSGYNEQFF. As DNA, the CDR3 is TGTGCCAGCAGCTTAGGGACTAGCGGGTACAATGAGCAGTTCTTC.